These 10 T cell receptor beta chains came from one sample sequenced in a study of Graves' ophthalmopathy and Graves' hyperthyroidism. Using RNA transcripts, the TCR beta CDR3 regions were amplified. RT-PCR in the first round used HTBI primers; a second-round multiplex PCR followed. TCRdb independently ran MiXCR on the multiplex PCR reads; one entry per CDR3 protein. The data show more than 1,000,000 distinct CDR3 sequences, about 36% seen once. Material: peripheral blood or thyroid tissue (not recorded which). The receptors here all came from an adult man with Graves' hyperthyroidism.

This clonotype was observed at least ten times. V is TRBV5-1 and J is TRBJ2-2, with TRBD1 matching 7 bases. Germline V gene lookup returns CDR1 SGHRS and CDR2 YFSETQ. The junction had 3 bases not matched to a gene; V was cut back by 2 bases and J by 5 bases. The CDR3 sequence is 14 residues long. DNA of the CDR3: TGCGCCAGCAGCTTCGCAGGGGGTACCGGGGAGCTGTTTTTT. It translates to CASSFAGGTGELFF.

V gene TRBV10-3 combines with J gene TRBJ2-2; D remains ambiguous. There are 14 residues in the CDR3. V was clipped by 8 bases and J by 5 bases, with 15 bases between them. CDR1 and CDR2 (germline): ENHRY, SYGVKD. The CDR3: CAIASGFQTGELFF. In nucleotides, the CDR3 is TGTGCCATCGCTAGTGGTTTTCAGACCGGGGAGCTGTTTTTT.

This clonotype has at least ten counts. This sequence joins TRBV7-2 and TRBJ2-2; D is unclear. CDR3 length: 15 amino acids. CDR1 and CDR2 (germline): SGHTA, FQGNSA. Trimming stripped 2 bases from V and 0 bases from J, with 7 bases between. The CDR3 coding sequence is TGTGCCAGCAGCTTAATGGCGGCGAACACCGGGGAGCTGTTTTTT. Protein product: CASSLMAANTGELFF. Full variable domain (missing parts from reference TRBV7-2 and TRBJ2-2): GAGVSQSPSNKVTEKGKDVELRCDPISGHTALYWYRQSLGQGLEFLIYFQGNSAPDKSGLPSDRFSAERTGGSVSTLTIQRTQQEDSAVYLCASSLMAANTGELFFGEGSRLTVL.

In its sample, this clonotype was seen a few times. This sequence joins TRBV5-1 and TRBJ2-7, with a possible D match to TRBD1 (5 bases). The germline CDR1 and CDR2 sequences are SGHRS and YFSETQ. The CDR3 spans 14 residues. The V gene lost 4 bases and the J gene lost 3 bases, with 14 bases spanning the gap. Here the CDR3 DNA reads TGCGCCAGCAGCAGAACGGACAACCGCTACGAGCAGTACTTC. This encodes CASSRTDNRYEQYF. Complete variable domain (other parts from reference TRBV5-1 and TRBJ2-7): KAGVTQTPRYLIKTRGQQVTLSCSPISGHRSVSWYQQTPGQGLQFLFEYFSETQRNKGNFPGRFSGRQFSNSRSEMNVSTLELGDSALYLCASSRTDNRYEQYFGPGTRLTVT.

In this sample, this clonotype turned up many times. This chain links TRBV14 with TRBJ2-5, with a tentative D call TRBD1 (6 bases). Trimming removed 4 bases at V and 1 base at J, with 10 bases between. The CDR3 runs to 14 residues. Germline CDR1 SGHDN, CDR2 FVKESK. This CDR3 reads CASSRRTAQETQYF. CDR3 DNA sequence: TGTGCCAGCAGCCGGCGGACAGCCCAAGAGACCCAGTACTTC.

The rearrangement uses TRBV25-1 and TRBJ1-1; D not certain. The CDR3 is 12 amino acids. CDR1 is MGHDK, CDR2 SYGVNS, per germline. Trimming stripped 7 bases from V and 3 bases from J, with 9 bases between. This CDR3 is CASTVSDTEAFF. The DNA of the CDR3 is TGTGCCAGCACAGTCTCGGACACTGAAGCTTTCTTT.

This clonotype was seen only a few times. The V call is TRBV6-5, the J call TRBJ1-1; no reliable D call. The CDR3 is made up of 14 amino acids. From germline, CDR1 is MNHEY and CDR2 SVGAGI. With 6 bases removed from V and 3 bases from J, the gap between germline ends came to 14 bases. CDR3 residues: CASRRTQADTEAFF. The CDR3 nucleotides are TGTGCCAGCAGGAGGACGCAAGCGGACACTGAAGCTTTCTTT.

The chain couples TRBV10-3 to TRBJ1-5; a weak D match, TRBD1 (6 bases). V was cut by 0 bases and J by 0 bases, with 15 bases left in between. The germline gives CDR1 ENHRY, CDR2 SYGVKD. The CDR3 is 18 amino acids. CDR3 protein: CAISESMPGAFSNQPQHF. CDR3 DNA: TGTGCCATCAGTGAGTCGATGCCGGGGGCATTTAGCAATCAGCCCCAGCATTTT.

The gene calls are TRBV7-2 and TRBJ2-7; 9 positions agree with TRBD1. There are 16 residues in the CDR3. Germline V lookup: CDR1 SGHTA, CDR2 FQGNSA. V gave up 6 bases and J gave up 2 bases; unmatched junction bases: 11. CDR3 loop: CASSYSGQGLAYEQYF. In DNA form, the CDR3 reads TGTGCCAGCAGTTACAGTGGACAGGGGCTTGCCTACGAGCAGTACTTC.

In its sample, this clonotype was seen a few times. The chain is built from TRBV6-6 and TRBJ1-5; unclear D gene. Per the germline V gene, CDR1 is MNHNY and CDR2 is SVGAGI (reference sequence). The CDR3 length is 16 residues. Trimming left V 0 bases short and J 4 bases short, with 13 bases between. CDR3: CASSYSLTHFNQPQHF. CDR3 bases: TGTGCCAGCAGTTACTCGTTGACCCACTTTAATCAGCCCCAGCATTTT.